This T cell receptor beta chain stems from a study of T-cell reconstitution after alpha-beta-depleted transplantation in children. Unique molecular identifiers were incorporated during preparation of the TCRbeta library. MiXCR, run by TCRdb on the PCR reads, gives a single entry per CDR3 protein. The sample yields approximately 500,000 distinct CDR3 sequences, roughly 30% seen once. This CDR3 comprises 19 residues. Per the germline V gene, CDR1 is MNHEY and CDR2 is SVGAGI. V was cut by 0 bases and J by 0 bases, with 15 bases left in between. This chain uses TRBV6-5 with TRBJ1-6; no definite D call. The receptor was derived from a boy in the first two years of life with Wiskott-Aldrich syndrome, due to receive a stem cell transplant. The sequenced sample was PBMCs, obtained before TCRalphabeta/CD19-depleted stem cell transplant. CDR3 nucleotide sequence: TGTGCCAGCAGTTACTCAGAATGGACGCCGAGCTCCTATAATTCACCCCTCCACTTT. This gives the protein CASSYSEWTPSSYNSPLHF.